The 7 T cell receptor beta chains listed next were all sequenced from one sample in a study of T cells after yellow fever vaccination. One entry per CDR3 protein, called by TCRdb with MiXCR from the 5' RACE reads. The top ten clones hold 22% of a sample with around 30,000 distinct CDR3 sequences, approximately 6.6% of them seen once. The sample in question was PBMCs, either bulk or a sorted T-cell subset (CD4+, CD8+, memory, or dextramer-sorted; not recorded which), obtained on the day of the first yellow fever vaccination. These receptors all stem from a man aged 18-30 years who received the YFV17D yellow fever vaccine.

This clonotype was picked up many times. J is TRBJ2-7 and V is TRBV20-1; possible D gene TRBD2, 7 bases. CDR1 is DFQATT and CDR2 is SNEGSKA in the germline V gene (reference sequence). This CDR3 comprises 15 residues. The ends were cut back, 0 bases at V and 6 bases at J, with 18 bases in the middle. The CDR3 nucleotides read TGCAGTGCTAGAGACCCACTGGGGGGGCCCAGCGAGCAGTACTTC. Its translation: CSARDPLGGPSEQYF.

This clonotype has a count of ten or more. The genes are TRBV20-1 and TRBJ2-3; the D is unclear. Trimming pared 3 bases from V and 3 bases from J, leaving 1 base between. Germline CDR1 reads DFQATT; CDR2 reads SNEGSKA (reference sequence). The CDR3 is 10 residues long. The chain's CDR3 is CSASTDTQYF. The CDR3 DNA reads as TGCAGTGCTAGTACAGATACGCAGTATTTT.

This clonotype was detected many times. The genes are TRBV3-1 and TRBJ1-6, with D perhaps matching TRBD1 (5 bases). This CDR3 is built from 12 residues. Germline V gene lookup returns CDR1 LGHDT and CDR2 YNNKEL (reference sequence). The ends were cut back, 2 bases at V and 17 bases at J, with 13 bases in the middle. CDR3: CASSQTGTGIHF. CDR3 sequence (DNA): TGTGCCAGCAGCCAAACCGGGACTGGCATCCACTTT.

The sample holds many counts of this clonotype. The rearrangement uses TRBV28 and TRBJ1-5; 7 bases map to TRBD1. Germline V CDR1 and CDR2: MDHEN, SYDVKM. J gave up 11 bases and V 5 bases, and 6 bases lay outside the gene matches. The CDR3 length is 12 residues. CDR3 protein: CASSPTGEAQHF. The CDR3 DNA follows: TGTGCCAGCAGTCCTACAGGGGAAGCCCAGCATTTT.

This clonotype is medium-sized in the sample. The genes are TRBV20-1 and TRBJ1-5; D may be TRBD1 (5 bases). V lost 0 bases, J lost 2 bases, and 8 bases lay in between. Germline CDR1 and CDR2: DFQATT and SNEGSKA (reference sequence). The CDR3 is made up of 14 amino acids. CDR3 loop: CSARDLGGNQPQHF. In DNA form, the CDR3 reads TGCAGTGCTAGAGATCTAGGGGGCAATCAGCCCCAGCATTTT.

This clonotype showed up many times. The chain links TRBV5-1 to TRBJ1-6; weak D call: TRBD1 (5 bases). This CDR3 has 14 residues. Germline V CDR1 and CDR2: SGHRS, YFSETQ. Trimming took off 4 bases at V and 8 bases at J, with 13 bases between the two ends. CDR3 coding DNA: TGCGCCAGCAGCGAGGACGGGGGATATTCACCCCTCCACTTT. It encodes CASSEDGGYSPLHF.

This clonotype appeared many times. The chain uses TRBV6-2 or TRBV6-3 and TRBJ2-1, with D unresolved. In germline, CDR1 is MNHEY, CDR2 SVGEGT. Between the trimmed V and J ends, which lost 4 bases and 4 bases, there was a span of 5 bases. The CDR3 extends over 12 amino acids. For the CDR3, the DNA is TGTGCCAGCAGTTCTTTATACAATGAGCAGTTCTTC. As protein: CASSSLYNEQFF.